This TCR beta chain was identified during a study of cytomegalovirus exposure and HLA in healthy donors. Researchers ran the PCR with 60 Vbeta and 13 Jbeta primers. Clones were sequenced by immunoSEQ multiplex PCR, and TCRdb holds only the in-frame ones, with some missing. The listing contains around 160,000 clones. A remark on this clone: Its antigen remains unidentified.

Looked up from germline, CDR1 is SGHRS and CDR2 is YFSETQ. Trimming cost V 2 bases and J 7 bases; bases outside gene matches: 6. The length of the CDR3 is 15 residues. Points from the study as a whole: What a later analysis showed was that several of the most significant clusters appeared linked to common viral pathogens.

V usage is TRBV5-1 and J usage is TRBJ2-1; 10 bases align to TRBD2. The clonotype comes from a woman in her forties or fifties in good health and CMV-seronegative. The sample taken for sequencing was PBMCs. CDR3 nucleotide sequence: TGCGCCAGCAGCTTCCTTAGCGGGGGGAATAATGAGCAGTTCTTC. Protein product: CASSFLSGGNNEQFF.